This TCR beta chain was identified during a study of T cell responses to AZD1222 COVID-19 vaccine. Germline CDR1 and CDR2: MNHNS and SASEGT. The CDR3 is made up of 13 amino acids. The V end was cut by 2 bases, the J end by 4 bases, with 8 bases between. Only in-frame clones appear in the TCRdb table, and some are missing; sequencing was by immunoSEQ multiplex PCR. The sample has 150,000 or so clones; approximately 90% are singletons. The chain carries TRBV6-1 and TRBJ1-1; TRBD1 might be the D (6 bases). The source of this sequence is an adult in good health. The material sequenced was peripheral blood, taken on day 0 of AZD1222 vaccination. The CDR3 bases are TGTGCCAGCAGTGAATACAGGGCCACTGAAGCTTTCTTT. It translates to CASSEYRATEAFF.